These 9 T cell receptor beta chains share one sample of origin, sequenced in a study of tumour-infiltrating T cells in Burkitt lymphoma (dated by TCRdb to about 2020). The library was built by means of the immunoSEQ multiplex PCR assay. TCRdb took this table from immuneACCESS and kept in-frame rearrangements with V and J called. Such tables lack part of the clones; where checked against another copy, unresolved V genes explain under half of the gap, and the rest is unexplained. In this sample the table shows about 16,000 clones, roughly 80% of which occur a single time. Jointly, the top ten make up approximately 2.1% of the sample. Sequencing input: tumor tissue. These receptors were taken from a human donor with diffuse large B-cell lymphoma.

The chain joins TRBV29-1 to TRBJ1-2, with TRBD1 as a possible D gene (5 bases). The V gene lost 0 bases and the J gene lost 4 bases, with 18 bases spanning the gap. CDR1 and CDR2 (germline): SQVTM, ANQGSEA. This CDR3 comprises 16 residues. Written as DNA, the CDR3 is TGCAGCGTTGAAGATCGGGTGGCAGGGATCGTCTATGGCTACACCTTC. It codes for CSVEDRVAGIVYGYTF.

This rearrangement joins TRBV9 to TRBJ2-3; 10 bases are shared with TRBD2. Germline trimming cut 5 bases from V and 11 bases from J; bases unmatched to any gene: 17. Per germline, CDR1 SGDLS and CDR2 YYNGEE. The CDR3 runs 16 residues. CDR3 residues: CASSLHGAGGSSEQYF. CDR3 DNA sequence: TGTGCCAGCAGTCTCCACGGAGCGGGGGGGAGCAGTGAGCAGTATTTT.

This chain joins TRBV19 and TRBJ2-6; D might be TRBD1 (6 bases). V was pared by 6 bases and J by 1 base, with 13 bases between. The CDR3 is 16 amino acids. The V gene's germline CDR1 is LNHDA and CDR2 SQIVND (reference sequence). The CDR3 coding sequence is TGTGCCAGTAGCCTGGGGGCGCCTTCTGGGGCCAACGTCCTGACTTTC. Translating it yields CASSLGAPSGANVLTF.

This sequence joins TRBV10-3 and TRBJ1-5, with D possibly matching TRBD1 (6 bases). Deletions cut 4 bases from V and 2 bases from J, with 12 bases between. CDR1 is ENHRY, CDR2 SYGVKD, per germline. The CDR3 loop spans 15 amino acids. DNA of the CDR3: TGTGCCATCAGTGGGAGGGGGGGAGGCAATCAGCCCCAGCATTTT. Translated, it gives CAISGRGGGNQPQHF.

The chain links TRBV6-5 to TRBJ1-3, with D uncertain. V was cut by 4 bases and J by 0 bases, with 4 bases left in between. Per germline, CDR1 MNHEY and CDR2 SVGAGI. This CDR3 spans 13 amino acids. The CDR3 region is CASSFASGNTIYF. The CDR3, as DNA: TGTGCCAGCAGTTTCGCCTCTGGAAACACCATATATTTT.

The genes are TRBV18 and TRBJ2-7; D is unclear. The CDR3 totals 13 residues. Trimming shortened V by 2 bases and J by 3 bases, and 8 bases separated the two germline ends. The germline CDR1 and CDR2 sequences are KGHSH and LQKENI. The CDR3 protein is CASSPAGNYEQYF. CDR3 nucleotide sequence: TGTGCCAGCTCACCAGCTGGAAACTACGAGCAGTACTTC.

This chain connects TRBV19 to TRBJ1-1; 8 nucleotides align to TRBD1. CDR3 length: 13 amino acids. Germline trimming cut 10 bases from V and 1 base from J; bases unmatched to any gene: 5. Germline CDR1 and CDR2: LNHDA and SQIVND (reference sequence). CDR3 sequence: CATKQGENTEAFF. The CDR3 DNA reads TGTGCCACAAAACAGGGGGAGAACACTGAAGCTTTCTTT.

The rearrangement joins TRBV9 to TRBJ2-1; no clear D. The CDR3 is 18 residues long. The ends were cut back, 2 bases at V and 5 bases at J, with 23 bases in the middle. Germline lookup yields CDR1 SGDLS and CDR2 YYNGEE. The CDR3 DNA follows: TGTGCCAGCAGCGTTTATGGCCGGACGGACCTTCTTGACAATGAGCAGTTCTTC. This translates into CASSVYGRTDLLDNEQFF. Complete variable domain (other parts from reference TRBV9 and TRBJ2-1): DSGVTQTPKHLITATGQRVTLRCSPRSGDLSVYWYQQSLDQGLQFLIQYYNGEERAKGNILERFSAQQFPDLHSELNLSSLELGDSALYFCASSVYGRTDLLDNEQFFGPGTRLTVL.

The chain is built from TRBV18 and TRBJ2-7; the D gene is possibly TRBD1 (6 bases). The CDR3 loop spans 15 amino acids. V was pared by 3 bases and J by 3 bases, with 15 bases between. The germline V gene has CDR1 KGHSH and CDR2 LQKENI. CDR3 DNA: TGTGCCAGCTCACCCCTACAGGGCGCGAACTACGAGCAGTACTTC. It encodes CASSPLQGANYEQYF.